This T cell receptor (beta chain) emerged from a study of T cell repertoires in cytomegalovirus infection. Study as a whole: Used in the study were CMV epitopes, some recently identified and HLA-C-restricted, others well-studied and HLA-B-restricted. Matching HLA type, along with CMV infection, was indicated by public TCR beta signatures.

This CDR3 spans 18 amino acids. Germline lookup yields CDR1 SGHVS and CDR2 FNYEAQ. TCRdb processed the reads anew with MiXCR; each CDR3 protein has one entry. This table holds about 270,000 distinct CDR3 sequences, approximately 22% found once. With respect to this clonotype: Its specificity is not known. The junction and the germline gene differ at one end; a read error may be behind it.

The sample here was cultured PBMCs, taken from culture after CMV antigen stimulation. The clonotype was recovered from a human donor in good health (CMV status not recorded). Some clones in this sample may be carry-over from other donors' samples. The chain uses TRBV7-6 and TRBJ2-2; 9 bases align to TRBD2. The CDR3 nucleotides are TGTGCCAACAGCTTAGCGCTTGCTAGCGGGATGAACACCGGGGAGCTGTTTTTT. This sequence encodes CANSLALASGMNTGELFF.